These 9 T cell receptor beta chains originate from one sample sequenced in a study of T cell responses to AZD1222 COVID-19 vaccine. This table comes from immunoSEQ multiplex PCR, and its TCRdb copy is limited to in-frame clones, with some not included. In the table there are 120,000 or so clones, around nine tenths of which are singletons. Sequences were derived from peripheral blood, sampled on day 0 of AZD1222 vaccination. The receptors were gathered from an adult in good health.

The chain recombines TRBV19 with TRBJ1-4, with D uncertain. CDR1 and CDR2 (germline): LNHDA, SQIVND (reference sequence). This CDR3 region has 15 residues. The V end lost 6 bases, the J end lost 4 bases, and 15 bases lay between the germline ends. The CDR3: CASRAGSSLNEKLFF. CDR3 nucleotides: TGTGCCAGTAGAGCAGGCTCATCTCTTAATGAAAAACTGTTTTTT.

The CDR3 is CASSLGAENTEAFF. Written as DNA, the CDR3 is TGCGCCAGCAGCTTGGGTGCGGAGAACACTGAAGCTTTCTTT. The chain is built from TRBV5-1 and TRBJ1-1; D remains unclear. The CDR3 totals 14 residues. Germline V lookup: CDR1 SGHRS, CDR2 YFSETQ. The V gene lost 0 bases and the J gene lost 1 base, with 7 bases spanning the gap.

This chain connects TRBV6-1 to TRBJ1-6; TRBD1 matches at 7 bases. V shed 3 bases and J 0 bases; nucleotides not matched to a gene: 8. Germline values: CDR1 MNHNS, CDR2 SASEGT. The CDR3 is 18 residues long. For the CDR3, the DNA is TGTGCCAGCAGTGAGGCAGGGACAGCGGGCTCCTATAATTCACCCCTCCACTTT. Amino acid sequence: CASSEAGTAGSYNSPLHF.

This clone was detected only a few times. J is TRBJ2-2 and V is TRBV20-1, with 11 nucleotides matching TRBD2. CDR3 length equals 15 residues. V was pared by 3 bases and J by 3 bases, with 3 bases of the junction left unmatched. Germline loops: CDR1 DFQATT, CDR2 SNEGSKA (reference sequence). The CDR3 here is CSASAGLADTGELFF. Here the CDR3 DNA reads TGCAGTGCTAGTGCGGGACTAGCGGACACCGGGGAGCTGTTTTTT.

This clone was observed a single time. CDR3 sequence reads: CASSYSGTPGEAFF. The CDR3 coding sequence is TGTGCCAGCAGTTACTCCGGGACTCCGGGTGAAGCTTTCTTT. The genes are TRBV6-5 and TRBJ1-1, with D perhaps TRBD1 (5 bases). The CDR3 totals 14 residues. The V and J ends lost 0 bases and 7 bases respectively, with 12 bases between them. CDR1 and CDR2 (germline): MNHEY, SVGAGI.

V and J are TRBV7-9 and TRBJ1-2, with D unresolved. This CDR3 is built from 12 residues. Trimming removed 1 base from V and 4 bases from J, with 4 bases in between. Per germline, CDR1 SEHNR and CDR2 FQNEAQ (reference sequence). The CDR3 sequence: CASSLDVYGYTF. CDR3 nucleotides: TGTGCCAGCAGCTTAGACGTCTATGGCTACACCTTC.

Of note for this clone: Other nucleotide sequences from this sample produce the same CDR3. This chain uses TRBV5-1 with TRBJ1-3, with D hard to call. The germline gives CDR1 SGHRS, CDR2 YFSETQ. The CDR3 length is 13 residues. V lost 0 bases and J 2 bases, leaving 3 bases between the germline ends. CDR3 nucleotide sequence: TGCGCCAGCAGCTTGGAAGCTGGAAACACCATATATTTT. Translating gives CASSLEAGNTIYF.

The CDR3 DNA follows: TGTGCCAGCAGTCAACGGACGGAAGGGAACTATGGCTACACCTTC. This gives the protein CASSQRTEGNYGYTF. The chain recombines TRBV2 with TRBJ1-2; D remains unclear. CDR3 size: 15 residues. Trimming removed 5 bases from V and 2 bases from J, with 15 bases in between. Per germline, CDR1 SNHLY and CDR2 FYNNEI.

The rearrangement joins TRBV27 to TRBJ1-5, with 7 bases identical to TRBD1. The CDR3 is 15 amino acids. Germline assignment: CDR1 MNHEY and CDR2 SMNVEV (reference sequence). J was trimmed by 1 base and V by 6 bases; bases with no gene match: 6. The DNA for the CDR3 is TGTGCCAGCAGGGGAGGACAGGAGAGCAATCAGCCCCAGCATTTT. Its protein is CASRGGQESNQPQHF.